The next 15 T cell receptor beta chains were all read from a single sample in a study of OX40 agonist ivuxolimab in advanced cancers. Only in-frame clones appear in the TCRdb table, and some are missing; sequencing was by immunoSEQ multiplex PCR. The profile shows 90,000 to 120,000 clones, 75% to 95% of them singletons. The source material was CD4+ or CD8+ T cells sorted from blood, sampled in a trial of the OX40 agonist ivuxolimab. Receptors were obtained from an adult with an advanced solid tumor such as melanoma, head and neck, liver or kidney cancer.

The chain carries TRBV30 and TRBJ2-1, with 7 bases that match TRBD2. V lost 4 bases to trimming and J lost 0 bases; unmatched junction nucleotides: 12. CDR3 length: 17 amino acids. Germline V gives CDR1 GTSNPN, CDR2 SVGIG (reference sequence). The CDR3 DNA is TGTGCCTGGACTCGCCTCCTAGCGGTTAGCTCCTACAATGAGCAGTTCTTC. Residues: CAWTRLLAVSSYNEQFF.

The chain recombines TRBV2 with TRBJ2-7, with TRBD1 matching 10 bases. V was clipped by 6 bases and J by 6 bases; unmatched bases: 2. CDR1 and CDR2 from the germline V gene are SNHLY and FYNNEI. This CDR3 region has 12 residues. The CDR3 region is CASRGQGLEQYF. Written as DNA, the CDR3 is TGTGCCAGCAGGGGACAGGGGCTCGAGCAGTACTTC.

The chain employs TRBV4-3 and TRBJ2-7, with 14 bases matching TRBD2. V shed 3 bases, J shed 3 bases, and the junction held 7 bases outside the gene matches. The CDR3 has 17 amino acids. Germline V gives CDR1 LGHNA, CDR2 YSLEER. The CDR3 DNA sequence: TGCGCCAGCAGCCAGAGACTAGCGGGAGGGCCCAACTACGAGCAGTACTTC. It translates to CASSQRLAGGPNYEQYF.

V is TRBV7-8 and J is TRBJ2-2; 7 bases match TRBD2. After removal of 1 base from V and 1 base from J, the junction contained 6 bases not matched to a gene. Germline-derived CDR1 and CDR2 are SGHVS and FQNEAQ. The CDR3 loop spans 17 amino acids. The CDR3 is CASSLVLRGRNTGELFF. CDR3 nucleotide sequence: TGTGCCAGCAGCTTAGTTCTGCGCGGGAGGAACACCGGGGAGCTGTTTTTT.

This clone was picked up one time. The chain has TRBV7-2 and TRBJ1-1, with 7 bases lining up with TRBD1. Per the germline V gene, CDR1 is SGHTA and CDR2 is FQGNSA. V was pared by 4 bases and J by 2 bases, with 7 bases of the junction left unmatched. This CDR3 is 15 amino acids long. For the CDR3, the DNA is TGTGCCAGCAGCTCAAGAGACAGGGTCAACACTGAAGCTTTCTTT. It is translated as CASSSRDRVNTEAFF.

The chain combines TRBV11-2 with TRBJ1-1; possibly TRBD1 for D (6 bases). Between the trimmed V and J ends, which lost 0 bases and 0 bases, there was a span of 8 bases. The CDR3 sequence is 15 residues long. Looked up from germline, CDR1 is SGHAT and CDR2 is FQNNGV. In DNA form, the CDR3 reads TGTGCCAGCAGCTTAGAGGGGGCAGTGAACACTGAAGCTTTCTTT. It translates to CASSLEGAVNTEAFF.

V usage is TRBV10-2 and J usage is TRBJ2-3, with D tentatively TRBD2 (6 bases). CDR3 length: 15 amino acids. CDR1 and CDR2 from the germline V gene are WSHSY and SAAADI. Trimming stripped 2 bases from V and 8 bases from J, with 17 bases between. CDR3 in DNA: TGCGCCAGCAGTGAGCCTAGCCGGCGACTAGGTACGCAGTATTTT. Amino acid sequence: CASSEPSRRLGTQYF.

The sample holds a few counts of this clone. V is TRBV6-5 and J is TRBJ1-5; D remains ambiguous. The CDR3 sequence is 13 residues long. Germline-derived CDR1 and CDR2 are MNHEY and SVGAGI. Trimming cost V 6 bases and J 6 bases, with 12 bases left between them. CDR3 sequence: CASSSTVGQPQHF. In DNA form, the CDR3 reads TGTGCCAGCAGCTCTACAGTGGGTCAGCCCCAGCATTTT.

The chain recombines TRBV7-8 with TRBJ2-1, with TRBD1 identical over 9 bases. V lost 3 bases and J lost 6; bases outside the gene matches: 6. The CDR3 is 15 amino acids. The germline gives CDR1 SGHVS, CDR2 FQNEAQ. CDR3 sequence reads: CASSLDRGRSNEQFF. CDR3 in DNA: TGTGCCAGCAGCTTGGACAGGGGAAGAAGCAATGAGCAGTTCTTC.

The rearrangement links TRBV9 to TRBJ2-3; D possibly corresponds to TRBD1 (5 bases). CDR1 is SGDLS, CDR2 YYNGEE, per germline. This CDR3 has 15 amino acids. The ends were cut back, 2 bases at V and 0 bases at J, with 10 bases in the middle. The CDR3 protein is CASSVMTASTDTQYF. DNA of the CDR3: TGTGCCAGCAGCGTCATGACAGCTAGCACAGATACGCAGTATTTT.

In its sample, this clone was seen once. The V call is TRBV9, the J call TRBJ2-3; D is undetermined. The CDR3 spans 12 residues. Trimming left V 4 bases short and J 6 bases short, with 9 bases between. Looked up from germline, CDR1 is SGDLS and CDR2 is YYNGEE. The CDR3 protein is CASSPISDTQYF. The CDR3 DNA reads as TGTGCCAGCAGCCCAATTTCGGATACGCAGTATTTT.

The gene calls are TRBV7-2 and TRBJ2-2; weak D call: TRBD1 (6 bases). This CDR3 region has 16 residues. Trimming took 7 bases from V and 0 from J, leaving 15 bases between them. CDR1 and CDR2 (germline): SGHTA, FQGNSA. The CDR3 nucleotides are TGTGCCAGCAAATCAACGGGACAAACGAACACCGGGGAGCTGTTTTTT. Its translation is CASKSTGQTNTGELFF.

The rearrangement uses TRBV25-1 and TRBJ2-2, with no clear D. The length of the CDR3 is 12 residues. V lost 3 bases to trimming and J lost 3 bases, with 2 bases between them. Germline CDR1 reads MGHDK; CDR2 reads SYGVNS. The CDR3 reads CASSEYTGELFF. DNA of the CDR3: TGTGCCAGCAGTGAGTACACCGGGGAGCTGTTTTTT.

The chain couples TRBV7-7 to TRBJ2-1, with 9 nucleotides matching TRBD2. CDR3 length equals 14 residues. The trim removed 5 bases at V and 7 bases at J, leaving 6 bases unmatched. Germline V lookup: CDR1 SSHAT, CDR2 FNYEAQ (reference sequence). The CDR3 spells CASSPVREGNEQFF. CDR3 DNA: TGTGCCAGCAGCCCGGTGCGGGAGGGGAATGAGCAGTTCTTC.

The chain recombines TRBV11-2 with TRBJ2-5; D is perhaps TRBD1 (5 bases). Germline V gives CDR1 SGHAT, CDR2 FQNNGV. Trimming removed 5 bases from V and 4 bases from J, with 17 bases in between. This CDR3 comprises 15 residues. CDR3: CASSIHRTVGETQYF. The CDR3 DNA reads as TGTGCCAGCAGCATCCACAGGACGGTCGGAGAGACCCAGTACTTC.